The 4 T cell receptor beta chains given below trace back to one sample, sequenced in a study of T cell changes during pregnancy in multiple sclerosis. TCRdb keeps only in-frame clones here, not all; method: immunoSEQ multiplex PCR. Counted here are roughly 50,000 clones, roughly 92% occurring once; the ten biggest clones make up under 0.3%. The starting material was CD4+ T cells from peripheral blood mononuclear cells, obtained in the third trimester of pregnancy. The receptors were gathered from a female donor with multiple sclerosis, enrolled in a pregnancy study.

The chain couples TRBV5-1 to TRBJ2-7, with TRBD2 as a possible D gene (6 bases). The germline CDR1 and CDR2 sequences are SGHRS and YFSETQ. This CDR3 comprises 14 residues. V lost 4 bases to trimming and J lost 2 bases, with 13 bases between them. Here the CDR3 reads CASSPGTDPYEQYF. The CDR3 DNA reads TGCGCCAGCAGCCCGGGGACTGATCCCTACGAGCAGTACTTC.

The CDR3 protein is CASSGAVRTNEKLFF. The CDR3 nucleotides read TGTGCCAGCAGCGGAGCAGTACGAACTAATGAAAAACTGTTTTTT. The chain carries TRBV7-2 and TRBJ1-4; D is undetermined. CDR1 and CDR2 (germline): SGHTA, FQGNSA. This CDR3 contains 15 residues. V was trimmed by 5 bases and J by 1 base, leaving 11 bases between them.

This clone is a singleton in its sample. This sequence joins TRBV28 and TRBJ2-1; the D gene is possibly TRBD1 (6 bases). Deletions cut 6 bases from V and 6 bases from J, with 9 bases between. Germline values: CDR1 MDHEN, CDR2 SYDVKM. The CDR3 sequence is 12 residues long. The CDR3 here is CASREQGNEQFF. CDR3 DNA sequence: TGTGCCAGCAGAGAACAGGGCAATGAGCAGTTCTTC.

This clone appeared once. The V gene is TRBV12-5, the J gene TRBJ2-3; 7 nucleotides match TRBD1. Germline assignment: CDR1 LGHNT and CDR2 FRNRAP. The length of the CDR3 is 15 residues. The ends lost 7 bases at V and 0 bases at J; junction bases unmatched: 7. CDR3 nucleotide sequence: TGTGCTAGTGCCTCGGGACAGACTAGCACAGATACGCAGTATTTT. Translation gives CASASGQTSTDTQYF.